This T cell receptor (beta chain) was recovered during a study of neurological immune-mediated disorders. This clonotype was counted at least ten times. This CDR3 has 14 amino acids. The trim removed 6 bases at V and 3 bases at J, leaving 7 bases unmatched. Germline loops: CDR1 MDHEN, CDR2 SYDVKM. TCRdb passed the 5' RACE reads through MiXCR, listing each CDR3 protein once. There are more than 35,000 distinct CDR3 sequences in the sample; approximately 2.8% occur only once, and roughly 16% lies in the top ten. 2 million PBMCs stored at -80 C were the source of the unsorted libraries. This sequence originates from a woman between 45 and 60 years old with multiple sclerosis. Sequencing was carried out using PBMCs. V usage is TRBV28 and J usage is TRBJ1-2, with 7 bases lining up with TRBD1. CDR3 protein: CASRPGQVDYGYTF. CDR3 bases: TGTGCCAGCAGACCAGGACAGGTGGACTATGGCTACACCTTC.